The 27 T cell receptor beta chains presented below share a single source sample, sequenced in a study of T-cell memory formation after mild COVID-19. TCRdb re-analysed the 5' RACE reads in MiXCR, keeping a single row per CDR3 protein. The table lists roughly 400,000 distinct CDR3 sequences, around 24% of them singletons. Sequenced: PBMCs or a T cell subset sorted from them (not recorded which). The receptor source for this set is an adult woman who had mild COVID-19 (a few samples of this study predate the infection). Cell type and time point are not known.

This clonotype was found a few times. This chain uses TRBV20-1 with TRBJ1-1; the D is unclear. V was trimmed by 0 bases and J by 1 base, leaving 9 bases between them. Germline lookup yields CDR1 DFQATT and CDR2 SNEGSKA (reference sequence). The CDR3 is 14 amino acids. The CDR3 loop reads CSARDMDSNTEAFF. CDR3 DNA: TGCAGTGCTAGAGATATGGATTCGAACACTGAAGCTTTCTTT.

This clonotype was observed a handful of times. The V call is TRBV5-1, the J call TRBJ2-3; 7 nucleotides match TRBD2. This CDR3 is 16 amino acids long. Germline V gene lookup returns CDR1 SGHRS and CDR2 YFSETQ. V lost 0 bases, J lost 6 bases, and 10 bases stayed unmatched. The CDR3 coding sequence is TGCGCCAGCAGCTTGGGATATTCGCGGGAGAAGGATACGCAGTATTTT. This encodes CASSLGYSREKDTQYF.

As regards this clonotype: The junction does not match germline at one end; this may be a read error. The chain recombines TRBV15 with TRBJ1-2; D is undetermined. The CDR3 has 14 residues. The germline V gene encodes CDR1 LNHNV and CDR2 YYDKDF (reference sequence). CDR3 in DNA: TGTGTCACCAGCAGAGAGGGCTGTCTCGCGAGCTACACCTTC. Its translation: CVTSREGCLASYTF. Full variable domain (outside the CDR3, taken from reference TRBV15 and TRBJ1-2): DAMVIQNPRYQVTQFGKPVTLSCSQTLNHNVMYWYQQKSSQAPKLLFHYYDKDFNNEADTPDNFQSRRPNTSFCFLDIRSPGLGDTAMYLCVTSREGCLASYTFGSGTRLTVV.

As DNA, the CDR3 is TGTGCCAGGGGTAAAATCCAGTACTTC. Amino acid sequence: CARGKIQYF. This chain links TRBV12-3 or TRBV12-4 with TRBJ2-5; no clear D gene. V lost 9 bases, J lost 10 bases, and 9 bases lay in between. The CDR3 is 9 residues long.

This chain connects TRBV27 to TRBJ2-7; 8 bases fit TRBD1. Germline assignment: CDR1 MNHEY and CDR2 SMNVEV (reference sequence). This CDR3 region has 15 residues. V was pared by 6 bases and J by 4 bases, with 11 bases of the junction left unmatched. CDR3 bases: TGTGCCAGCAGCTCAACCGGGACAGGCTTATACGAGCAGTACTTC. Its protein is CASSSTGTGLYEQYF.

A few counts support this clonotype. In DNA form, the CDR3 reads TGCGCCAGCAGCCCGGGACAGGGACCGGGTGAGCAGTTCTTC. Encoded protein: CASSPGQGPGEQFF. The V gene is TRBV4-1, the J gene TRBJ2-1; TRBD1 aligns across 9 bases. This CDR3 contains 14 residues. Germline values: CDR1 MGHRA, CDR2 YSYEKL. The V segment lost 4 bases and the J segment 9 bases; nucleotides outside the gene matches: 7.

This clonotype was counted between two and nine times. The chain couples TRBV12-3 or TRBV12-4 to TRBJ2-3; 7 nucleotides line up with TRBD1. With 6 bases clipped from V and 1 base from J, the junction kept 7 bases outside the gene matches. This CDR3 contains 15 residues. In DNA form, the CDR3 reads TGTGCCAGCAGCCCGACAGGGTTGGGCACAGATACGCAGTATTTT. Amino acid sequence: CASSPTGLGTDTQYF.

This clonotype has a handful of counts. The chain recombines TRBV6-6 with TRBJ2-7; 9 bases agree with TRBD1. V lost 2 bases, J lost 7 bases, and 6 bases stayed unmatched. This CDR3 is built from 14 residues. Germline assignment: CDR1 MNHNY and CDR2 SVGAGI (reference sequence). The CDR3: CASSYQTGGREQYF. CDR3 DNA: TGTGCCAGCAGTTACCAAACAGGGGGCCGGGAGCAGTACTTC.

The V and J genes are TRBV7-2 and TRBJ1-1, with 8 bases lining up with TRBD1. The V gene's germline CDR1 is SGHTA and CDR2 FQGNSA. The V and J ends lost 3 bases and 5 bases, in that order; junction bases with no gene match: 8. CDR3 length equals 15 residues. CDR3: CASSLAQGAFTEAFF. In DNA form, the CDR3 reads TGTGCCAGCAGCTTGGCTCAGGGGGCTTTTACTGAAGCTTTCTTT.

This clonotype occurred a few times. This rearrangement joins TRBV12-3 or TRBV12-4 to TRBJ2-4; D perhaps matches TRBD1 (5 bases). This CDR3 is 15 amino acids long. With 5 bases removed from V and 1 base from J, the gap between germline ends came to 12 bases. CDR3 residues: CASSHRNRAKNIQYF. CDR3 in DNA: TGTGCCAGCAGTCACAGGAATCGGGCCAAAAACATTCAGTACTTC.

The rearrangement joins TRBV3-1 to TRBJ2-1; D gene uncertain. The germline V and J ends were trimmed by 2 bases and 5 bases, with 4 bases remaining between them. CDR1 is LGHDT, CDR2 YNNKEL, per germline (reference sequence). The CDR3 consists of 12 residues. Written as DNA, the CDR3 is TGTGCCAGCAGCCAACAGGACAATGAGCAGTTCTTC. Translated, it gives CASSQQDNEQFF.

The gene calls are TRBV12-3 or TRBV12-4 and TRBJ2-3, with 10 positions matching TRBD2. The CDR3 covers 16 residues. V shed 1 base and J 4 bases; nucleotides not matched to a gene: 5. This CDR3 is CASSLGAGGPSDTQYF. Here the CDR3 DNA reads TGTGCCAGCAGTTTAGGAGCGGGAGGGCCTTCAGATACGCAGTATTTT.

The chain combines TRBV30 with TRBJ2-2; 7 bases map to TRBD2. This CDR3 spans 14 amino acids. Germline values: CDR1 GTSNPN, CDR2 SVGIG (reference sequence). V lost 3 bases and J lost 1; bases outside the gene matches: 2. The CDR3 nucleotides read TGTGCCTGGAGGGGAGGGGAGAACACCGGGGAGCTGTTTTTT. Protein product: CAWRGGENTGELFF.

This clonotype was detected ten times or more. This sequence joins TRBV9 and TRBJ1-6, with TRBD1 matching 9 bases. V gave up 4 bases and J gave up 4 bases; unmatched junction bases: 6. Germline CDR1 reads SGDLS; CDR2 reads YYNGEE. The CDR3 sequence is 16 residues long. CDR3 coding DNA: TGTGCCAGCAGCCCTCGGACAGGGGCGTATAATTCACCCCTCCACTTT. Translating it yields CASSPRTGAYNSPLHF.

The J gene is TRBJ2-3, the V gene TRBV4-1; TRBD2 is a possible D gene (5 bases). In germline, CDR1 is MGHRA, CDR2 YSYEKL. V was shortened by 5 bases and J by 2 bases, with 20 bases between the two germline ends. The CDR3 sequence is 17 residues long. This chain's CDR3 is CASSIIATSAVTDTQYF. CDR3 DNA: TGCGCCAGCAGCATAATAGCGACTTCCGCGGTCACAGATACGCAGTATTTT.

This clonotype was detected only a few times. The genes are TRBV7-9 and TRBJ1-2; 11 bases align to TRBD1. V dropped 4 bases and J dropped 4; count of bases not matched to a gene: 14. This CDR3 has 18 residues. CDR1 is SEHNR, CDR2 FQNEAQ, per germline (reference sequence). As DNA, the CDR3 is TGTGCCAGCAGCTCCCGCGGGACAGGGGGTCGGAGTGGCTATGGCTACACCTTC. Its protein is CASSSRGTGGRSGYGYTF.

This clonotype was detected a few times. For the CDR3, the DNA is TGCAGTGCTTCGGACAGGGTGGAGACCCAGTACTTC. This encodes CSASDRVETQYF. The chain joins TRBV20-1 to TRBJ2-5; TRBD1 agrees at 8 bases. V shed 5 bases, J shed 5 bases, and the junction held 4 bases outside the gene matches. The germline gives CDR1 DFQATT, CDR2 SNEGSKA (reference sequence). CDR3 length: 12 residues.

This clonotype has at least ten counts. Written as DNA, the CDR3 is TGCGCCAGCAGCCCTGTCGGCAGCCCAGAGACCCAGTACTTC. Amino acids: CASSPVGSPETQYF. This rearrangement joins TRBV5-1 to TRBJ2-5; D is uncertain. Trimming took 4 bases from V and 4 from J, leaving 14 bases between them. Germline CDR1 and CDR2: SGHRS and YFSETQ. This CDR3 is built from 14 residues.

J is TRBJ2-7 and V is TRBV5-4; 8 nucleotides match TRBD1. This CDR3 region has 15 residues. Germline V gene data show CDR1 as SGHNT and CDR2 as YYREEE (reference sequence). V lost 5 bases to trimming and J lost 1 base; unmatched junction nucleotides: 8. The CDR3 DNA reads as TGTGCCAGCAGTCGTTTACGACAGGGGTCCTACGAGCAGTACTTC. Amino acids: CASSRLRQGSYEQYF. The entire variable domain, with the rest obtained from reference TRBV5-4 and TRBJ2-7, is as follows: ETGVTQSPTHLIKTRGQQVTLRCSSQSGHNTVSWYQQALGQGPQFIFQYYREEENGRGNFPPRFSGLQFPNYSSELNVNALELDDSALYLCASSRLRQGSYEQYFGPGTRLTVT.

The chain carries TRBV7-9 and TRBJ2-1; unclear D gene. V lost 5 bases and J 9 bases, leaving 14 bases between the germline ends. This CDR3 has 13 amino acids. From germline, CDR1 is SEHNR and CDR2 FQNEAQ (reference sequence). This chain's CDR3 is CASSLNSGGEQFF. CDR3 DNA sequence: TGTGCCAGCAGCCTCAATTCGGGCGGTGAGCAGTTCTTC. Filled out from reference TRBV7-9 and TRBJ2-1, the complete variable domain reads DTGVSQNPRHKITKRGQNVTFRCDPISEHNRLYWYRQTLGQGPEFLTYFQNEAQLEKSRLLSDRFSAERPKGSFSTLEIQRTEQGDSAMYLCASSLNSGGEQFFGPGTRLTVL.

The chain joins TRBV25-1 to TRBJ1-2, with TRBD1 identical over 7 bases. After removal of 2 bases from V and 0 bases from J, the junction contained 9 bases not matched to a gene. Germline CDR1 is MGHDK and CDR2 is SYGVNS. This CDR3 comprises 17 residues. The chain's CDR3 is CASSEKGDRLSNYGYTF. CDR3 bases: TGTGCCAGCAGTGAAAAAGGGGACAGATTATCTAACTATGGCTACACCTTC.

The sample holds a few counts of this clonotype. This chain joins TRBV20-1 and TRBJ1-2; D not resolved. Trimming removed 2 bases from V and 4 bases from J, with 14 bases in between. The CDR3 consists of 14 residues. Germline V CDR1 and CDR2: DFQATT, SNEGSKA (reference sequence). The CDR3 loop reads CSARSGGDSYGYTF. DNA of the CDR3: TGCAGTGCTAGATCGGGCGGTGATTCCTATGGCTACACCTTC.

The J gene is TRBJ1-1, the V gene TRBV5-1; no definite D call. Germline lookup yields CDR1 SGHRS and CDR2 YFSETQ. Trimming took off 4 bases at V and 2 bases at J, with 9 bases between the two ends. This CDR3 is 13 amino acids long. As DNA, the CDR3 is TGCGCCAGCAGCCACAGTGTCAACACTGAAGCTTTCTTT. The encoded protein is CASSHSVNTEAFF.

The gene calls are TRBV2 and TRBJ2-1, with 7 bases that match TRBD1. The CDR3 is made up of 12 amino acids. V dropped 4 bases and J dropped 12; count of bases not matched to a gene: 6. Germline V lookup: CDR1 SNHLY, CDR2 FYNNEI. In DNA form, the CDR3 reads TGTGCCAGCAGTGCTATGGACAGGCCGCAGTTCTTC. Translated, it gives CASSAMDRPQFF.

This clonotype was recorded a few times. J is TRBJ2-5 and V is TRBV7-9, with 8 bases that match TRBD2. Germline V gives CDR1 SEHNR, CDR2 FQNEAQ (reference sequence). V shed 3 bases, J shed 5 bases, and the junction held 11 bases outside the gene matches. CDR3 length equals 16 residues. The CDR3 DNA reads TGTGCCAGCAGCTTCGGTTGGCGGGAGGCGGTGGAGACCCAGTACTTC. Translated, it gives CASSFGWREAVETQYF.

In this sample, this clonotype turned up a few times. The V call is TRBV29-1, the J call TRBJ2-1; D is possibly TRBD2 (6 bases). The germline CDR1 and CDR2 sequences are SQVTM and ANQGSEA. The ends were cut back, 3 bases at V and 0 bases at J, with 15 bases in the middle. The CDR3 runs 16 residues. CDR3 residues: CSVDGPAGSSYNEQFF. CDR3 DNA: TGCAGCGTTGATGGTCCCGCGGGGAGCTCCTACAATGAGCAGTTCTTC.

This clonotype was detected a few times. This chain connects TRBV5-1 to TRBJ2-5; 8 bases map to TRBD2. This CDR3 has 15 residues. The J segment lost 5 bases and the V segment lost 4 bases, leaving 10 bases of the junction unmatched. CDR1 is SGHRS, CDR2 YFSETQ, per germline. The CDR3 DNA sequence: TGCGCCAGCAGCAAAACCGGGACTAGTAGGGAGACCCAGTACTTC. Translated, it gives CASSKTGTSRETQYF.